This T cell receptor (beta chain) derives from a study of PD-L1 blockade in urothelial cancer (dated by TCRdb to 2017 to 2019). Study-wide context: Every patient began therapy at some point between 2013 and 2015 and was given atezolizumab 1,200 mg intravenously every 3 weeks. About 90% of the roughly 29 patients were identified as males with urothelial cancer of bladder origin, and a prior smoking history was reported by 18 of 29 patients. An ECOG performance status of 0 or 1 was recorded for the patients, and 0 to 3 prior chemotherapy regimens had been received by the patients. Blood samples were analyzed 3 weeks after the start of treatment (second dose) and 6 weeks after the start of treatment. Blood samples gave median yields of about 150,000 T cells and 65,000 to 85,000 unique TCRs, along with a median clonality of around 0.08. Somatic, immune and clinical correlates of response to PD-L1 blockade with atezolizumab in urothelial cancer were the focus of an exploratory multi-omic analysis. Pretreatment tumor samples, along with matched peripheral blood collected serially before and after atezolizumab treatment, underwent TCR sequencing. Progression-free survival longer than 6 months counted as durable clinical benefit, and TCR features were additionally tested against both progression-free and overall survival. In the same patients who had TCR sequencing, pretreatment tumors also underwent whole exome sequencing and RNA sequencing. Durable clinical benefit was achieved by nine patients but not by the remaining 20. Twenty-nine patients had pretreatment blood TCR-seq, about 24 had at least one posttreatment blood collection, and about 24 had tumor TCR-seq.

Cut back by 0 bases and 0 bases, the V and J ends lie 20 bases apart. CDR1 and CDR2, per the germline V gene, are MGHRA and YSYEKL. Inclusive of the bounding cysteine and phenylalanine, the CDR3 is 20 residues long. Of all the DNA, just the CDR3 is kept, 60 bases in frame from base 1. Per the publication, the time point label means: pretreatment peripheral blood. A total of 29 patients with locally advanced or metastatic urothelial carcinoma, treated at Memorial Sloan Kettering on a trial protocol, made up the cohort. Peripheral blood mononuclear cells were collected pretreatment and during treatment, with between 1 and 8 total time points per patient. The Qiagen DNeasy Blood extraction kit was used to purify genomic DNA from total PBMCs and tumor samples. PBMCs were collected pretreatment and during treatment, and were isolated and stored as previously described. Synthetic TCR analog templates were spiked into each PCR to estimate absolute template abundance from read counts. The immunoSEQ assay was used to amplify TCRbeta CDR3 regions from genomic DNA with bias-controlled V and J gene primers. Sequencing of rearranged TCRbeta segments was performed at approximately 20X coverage. The source study handled its data this way. Clustering was used to correct sequencing errors, and CDR3s were annotated against IMGT to assign V, D and J genes. Only productive TCRbeta rearrangements were used in downstream analyses, excluding out-of-frame or stop-codon sequences. Clonality was computed as one minus Shannon entropy normalized by the log of the number of unique productive sequences. Fisher's exact test with Benjamini-Hochberg correction, using a cutoff of adjusted p below 0.01, was how clones that differed between time points or between blood and tumor were identified. TCRdb stores this immuneACCESS table with in-frame sequences only. Part of the clones is absent; in the studies checked, under half of the shortfall reflects unresolved V genes, and no reason is known for the rest. V and J calls and clone size are as listed in that table; D and trimming were resolved from the DNA. A total of fewer than 40,000 clones appear in this sample, more than 85% of them only once. 11% of the sample comes from the top ten.

Results and caveats for the whole study, not just this receptor: At 3 weeks after the start of treatment, tumor-associated TCR clones in peripheral blood had expanded more in patients with durable benefit (n ≈ 22, p = 0.022). Improved progression-free and overall survival was found to be associated with pretreatment peripheral blood TCR clonality below the median. Because the sample size was small (n of about 30) and many exploratory analyses were performed, the results are intended to be hypothesis-generating.

About this clone: This receptor's antigen is unknown. Base-call qualities are not available, and no considerably larger clone is one nucleotide away.

The input for sequencing was PBMCs, taken around atezolizumab (anti-PD-L1) treatment. This TCR came from a woman in her fifties or sixties with urothelial cancer. This chain is built from TRBV4-1 and TRBJ2-2; the D segment cannot be called with confidence. This receptor has the CDR3 CASSQDIGLVRRANTGELFF. In nucleotide form, the sequence is TGCGCCAGCAGCCAAGATATCGGCCTAGTTCGGCGCGCGAACACCGGGGAGCTGTTTTTT.